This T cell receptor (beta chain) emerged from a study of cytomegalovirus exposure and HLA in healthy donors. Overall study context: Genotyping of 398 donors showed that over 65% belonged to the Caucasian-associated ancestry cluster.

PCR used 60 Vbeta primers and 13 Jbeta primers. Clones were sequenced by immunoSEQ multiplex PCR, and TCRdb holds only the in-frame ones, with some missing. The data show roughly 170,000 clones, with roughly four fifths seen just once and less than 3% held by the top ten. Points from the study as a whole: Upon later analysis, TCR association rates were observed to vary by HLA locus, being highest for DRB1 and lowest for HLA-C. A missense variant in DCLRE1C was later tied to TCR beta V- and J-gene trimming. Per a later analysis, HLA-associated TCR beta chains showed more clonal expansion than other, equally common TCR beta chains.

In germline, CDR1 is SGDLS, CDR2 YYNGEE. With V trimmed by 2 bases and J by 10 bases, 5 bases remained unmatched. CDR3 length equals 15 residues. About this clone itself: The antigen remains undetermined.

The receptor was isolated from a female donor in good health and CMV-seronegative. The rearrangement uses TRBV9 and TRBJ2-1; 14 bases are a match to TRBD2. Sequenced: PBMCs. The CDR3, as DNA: TGTGCCAGCAGCGTGACTAGCGGGGGGGCGGGAGAGCAGTTCTTC. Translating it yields CASSVTSGGAGEQFF.